The 24 T cell receptor beta chains below were found in one sample sequenced in a study of blood T cell repertoires in COVID-19. Assay: immunoSEQ multiplex PCR; the TCRdb copy retains only in-frame clones and omits some. The profile shows roughly 280,000 clones, 75% to 90% of them singletons. Material: peripheral blood. These receptors all stem from a woman aged 70 to 79 with acute or convalescent COVID-19.

The sample holds one count of this clone. The chain carries TRBV3-1 (or the pseudogene TRBV3-2) and TRBJ1-5; 8 bases align to TRBD1. Germline CDR1 is LGHDT and CDR2 is YNNKEL (reference sequence). The V and J ends lost 4 bases and 0 bases, in that order; junction bases with no gene match: 2. This CDR3 is built from 15 residues. The DNA of the CDR3 is TGTGCCAGCAGCCTAGGGACAGGTAGCAATCAGCCCCAGCATTTT. Protein: CASSLGTGSNQPQHF.

The rearrangement links TRBV29-1 to TRBJ1-1, with a tentative D call TRBD1 (5 bases). This CDR3 region has 13 residues. Germline CDR1 is SQVTM and CDR2 is ANQGSEA. Trimming stripped 4 bases from V and 4 bases from J, with 13 bases between. The CDR3 nucleotides read TGCAGCGTTGTATCCAGGGTCAGCACTGAAGCTTTCTTT. Its translation is CSVVSRVSTEAFF.

The V gene is TRBV3-1 (or the pseudogene TRBV3-2), the J gene TRBJ1-1; a weak D match, TRBD1 (5 bases). This CDR3 is built from 13 residues. The ends were cut back, 4 bases at V and 3 bases at J, with 9 bases in the middle. Germline CDR1 and CDR2: LGHDT and YNNKEL (reference sequence). CDR3 nucleotide sequence: TGTGCCAGCAGCCCCGGGGGGGACACTGAAGCTTTCTTT. It codes for CASSPGGDTEAFF.

The J gene is TRBJ2-1, the V gene TRBV27; TRBD2 aligns across 9 bases. Germline V gene lookup returns CDR1 MNHEY and CDR2 SMNVEV (reference sequence). Trimming cost V 3 bases and J 7 bases; bases outside gene matches: 7. This CDR3 spans 15 amino acids. The CDR3 spells CASSLWRGGRNEQFF. In nucleotides, the CDR3 is TGTGCCAGCAGTTTGTGGCGGGGGGGCCGGAATGAGCAGTTCTTC.

This sequence joins TRBV18 and TRBJ1-4; tentative D call: TRBD1 (5 bases). Germline V gene lookup returns CDR1 KGHSH and CDR2 LQKENI. CDR3 size: 15 residues. V lost 3 bases to trimming and J lost 6 bases, with 14 bases between them. CDR3 sequence: CASSPAGVRDEKLFF. The CDR3 bases are TGTGCCAGCTCACCGGCGGGGGTAAGGGATGAAAAACTGTTTTTT.

This clone came up a few times. The J gene is TRBJ1-2, the V gene TRBV7-8; 9 nucleotides line up with TRBD1. Germline V lookup: CDR1 SGHVS, CDR2 FQNEAQ. The V and J ends lost 4 bases and 4 bases, in that order; junction bases with no gene match: 4. The CDR3 length is 14 residues. This CDR3 reads CASSSKGQGYGYTF. The DNA for the CDR3 is TGTGCCAGCAGCTCAAAGGGACAGGGCTATGGCTACACCTTC. The full variable domain, rest sourced from reference TRBV7-8 and TRBJ1-2, is GAGVSQSPRYKVAKRGQDVALRCDPISGHVSLFWYQQALGQGPEFLTYFQNEAQLDKSGLPSDRFFAERPEGSVSTLKIQRTQQEDSAVYLCASSSKGQGYGYTFGSGTRLTVV.

V is TRBV19 and J is TRBJ2-1, with D perhaps matching TRBD1 (6 bases). CDR3 length equals 15 residues. Trimming cost V 4 bases and J 6 bases, with 16 bases left between them. Germline loops: CDR1 LNHDA, CDR2 SQIVND (reference sequence). CDR3 nucleotide sequence: TGTGCCAGTAGTAGGACAGCGATAACCCCCAATGAGCAGTTCTTC. Its translation is CASSRTAITPNEQFF.

This chain's CDR3 is CASSARPPSGGNTDTQYF. The CDR3 nucleotides read TGTGCCAGCAGTGCCCGTCCACCTAGCGGGGGGAACACAGATACGCAGTATTTT. V is TRBV2 and J is TRBJ2-3; 11 nucleotides align to TRBD2. V lost 4 bases, J lost 2 bases, and 11 bases stayed unmatched. Per germline, CDR1 SNHLY and CDR2 FYNNEI. The CDR3 is 18 residues long.

The chain combines TRBV24-1 with TRBJ1-1; the match to TRBD1 covers 9 bases. Germline trimming cut 2 bases from V and 2 bases from J; bases unmatched to any gene: 2. The germline V gene encodes CDR1 KGHDR and CDR2 SFDVKD. The CDR3 has 15 amino acids. The DNA of the CDR3 is TGTGCCACCAGTGATTCAACAGGGGGCAACACTGAAGCTTTCTTT. Residues: CATSDSTGGNTEAFF.

The V gene is TRBV18, the J gene TRBJ1-2, with 12 nucleotides matching TRBD1. The CDR3 spans 15 residues. Germline CDR1 and CDR2: KGHSH and LQKENI. The V and J ends lost 6 bases and 7 bases, in that order; junction bases with no gene match: 9. The CDR3 protein is CASSISGTGGPGYTF. The CDR3 DNA follows: TGTGCCAGCTCCATTTCCGGGACAGGGGGCCCTGGCTACACCTTC.

This clone showed up just once. CDR3 amino acids: CASSSQGAFGEKLFF. The CDR3 DNA is TGTGCCAGCAGCTCACAGGGGGCCTTTGGTGAAAAACTGTTTTTT. The chain carries TRBV11-2 and TRBJ1-4, with 9 bases lining up with TRBD1. Germline CDR1 reads SGHAT; CDR2 reads FQNNGV. This CDR3 region has 15 residues. J was trimmed by 7 bases and V by 4 bases; bases with no gene match: 7. The entire variable domain, with the rest obtained from reference TRBV11-2 and TRBJ1-4, is as follows: EAGVAQSPRYKIIEKRQSVAFWCNPISGHATLYWYQQILGQGPKLLIQFQNNGVVDDSQLPKDRFSAERLKGVDSTLKIQPAKLEDSAVYLCASSSQGAFGEKLFFGSGTQLSVL.

The chain is built from TRBV3-1 (or the pseudogene TRBV3-2) and TRBJ2-5, with 15 positions matching TRBD2. The CDR3 spans 21 residues. Germline V gives CDR1 LGHDT, CDR2 YNNKEL (reference sequence). J was trimmed by 1 base and V by 6 bases; bases with no gene match: 18. The CDR3 sequence is CASRPRVYSGTSGGTQETQYF. CDR3 nucleotide sequence: TGTGCCAGCAGGCCAAGAGTTTATTCCGGGACTAGCGGGGGGACCCAAGAGACCCAGTACTTC.

The count of this clone is one. This chain uses TRBV19 with TRBJ1-2; 10 bases line up with TRBD1. The length of the CDR3 is 16 residues. In germline, CDR1 is LNHDA, CDR2 SQIVND (reference sequence). Trimming at V came to 5 bases and at J to 4 bases, leaving 10 bases not matched to a gene. The DNA of the CDR3 is TGTGCCAGTAGTCCGTCCCCGGGACAGGGGACCTATGGCTACACCTTC. This codes for CASSPSPGQGTYGYTF.

The chain uses TRBV2 and TRBJ2-5; maybe TRBD2 (5 bases). CDR1 is SNHLY, CDR2 FYNNEI, per germline. Trimming removed 4 bases at V and 5 bases at J, with 14 bases between. This CDR3 has 14 amino acids. Here the CDR3 reads CASSGLGRGETQYF. The CDR3 nucleotides read TGTGCCAGCAGTGGTCTGGGTAGAGGGGAGACCCAGTACTTC.

The genes are TRBV5-1 and TRBJ2-5; no definite D call. The CDR3 sequence is 14 residues long. Trimming stripped 0 bases from V and 2 bases from J, with 8 bases between. Looked up from germline, CDR1 is SGHRS and CDR2 is YFSETQ. In DNA form, the CDR3 reads TGCGCCAGCAGCTTGGTGGCAGTTCAAGAGACCCAGTACTTC. As protein: CASSLVAVQETQYF. Complete variable domain (other parts from reference TRBV5-1 and TRBJ2-5): KAGVTQTPRYLIKTRGQQVTLSCSPISGHRSVSWYQQTPGQGLQFLFEYFSETQRNKGNFPGRFSGRQFSNSRSEMNVSTLELGDSALYLCASSLVAVQETQYFGPGTRLLVL.

This clone was seen a handful of times. Written as DNA, the CDR3 is TGTGCCAGCAGCCATTCTCTTCGGGGAGTGACTGAAGCTTTCTTT. This encodes CASSHSLRGVTEAFF. The chain is built from TRBV14 and TRBJ1-1; D is undetermined. From germline, CDR1 is SGHDN and CDR2 FVKESK. V dropped 3 bases and J dropped 5 bases, with 16 bases sitting between them. This CDR3 is built from 15 residues. Combining the CDR3 with reference TRBV14 and TRBJ1-1 gives the whole variable domain EAGVTQFPSHSVIEKGQTVTLRCDPISGHDNLYWYRRVMGKEIKFLLHFVKESKQDESGMPNNRFLAERTGGTYSTLKVQPAELEDSGVYFCASSHSLRGVTEAFFGQGTRLTVV.

The chain joins TRBV7-2 to TRBJ1-5, with TRBD1 identical over 7 bases. Germline CDR1 reads SGHTA; CDR2 reads FQGNSA. J lost 7 bases, V lost 1 base, and 1 base had no gene match. The CDR3 is 13 residues long. CDR3 nucleotide sequence: TGTGCCAGCAGCTTAGACAGGGGCCAGCCCCAGCATTTT. It yields the protein CASSLDRGQPQHF.

The chain couples TRBV19 to TRBJ1-5, with D possibly TRBD1 on 5 matching bases. The V end lost 4 bases, the J end lost 7 bases, and 14 bases lay between the germline ends. The CDR3 consists of 14 residues. Germline-derived CDR1 and CDR2 are LNHDA and SQIVND (reference sequence). In nucleotides, the CDR3 is TGTGCCAGTAGTAGGGGCAGGGCTGGCCAGCCCCAGCATTTT. This gives the protein CASSRGRAGQPQHF.

The CDR3 coding sequence is TGCGCCAGCAGCGCCTCAAGCGCTGAAGCTTTCTTT. It yields the protein CASSASSAEAFF. The chain couples TRBV5-1 to TRBJ1-1, with D hard to call. The CDR3 runs to 12 residues. V lost 4 bases and J lost 6, with 10 bases in between. The germline V gene encodes CDR1 SGHRS and CDR2 YFSETQ.

The chain employs TRBV5-1 and TRBJ2-2, with 14 bases aligning to TRBD2. The germline CDR1 and CDR2 sequences are SGHRS and YFSETQ. V was clipped by 3 bases and J by 5 bases; unmatched bases: 6. CDR3 length: 17 residues. In nucleotides, the CDR3 is TGCGCCAGCAGCTCCTCCGGGACTAGCGGGGGAACCGGGGAGCTGTTTTTT. Translated: CASSSSGTSGGTGELFF. Drawing the rest from reference TRBV5-1 and TRBJ2-2, the complete variable domain is KAGVTQTPRYLIKTRGQQVTLSCSPISGHRSVSWYQQTPGQGLQFLFEYFSETQRNKGNFPGRFSGRQFSNSRSEMNVSTLELGDSALYLCASSSSGTSGGTGELFFGEGSRLTVL.

The rearrangement joins TRBV6-5 to TRBJ1-1; the D is unclear. CDR3 length: 14 amino acids. The germline V and J ends were trimmed by 3 bases and 7 bases, with 15 bases remaining between them. From germline, CDR1 is MNHEY and CDR2 SVGAGI. As DNA, the CDR3 is TGTGCCAGCAGTTATAAAGGGTCGGGGAATGAAGCTTTCTTT. This gives the protein CASSYKGSGNEAFF.

A few counts support this clone. The chain uses TRBV18 and TRBJ1-5; D gene uncertain. The germline V gene encodes CDR1 KGHSH and CDR2 LQKENI. CDR3 length: 13 amino acids. V lost 5 bases and J lost 3, with 8 bases in between. Written as DNA, the CDR3 is TGTGCCAGCTCAGGAGACCCCAATCAGCCCCAGCATTTT. Amino acids: CASSGDPNQPQHF.

This chain joins TRBV6-6 and TRBJ2-3, with 8 bases aligning to TRBD2. J gave up 5 bases and V 5 bases, and 15 bases lay outside the gene matches. Per germline, CDR1 MNHNY and CDR2 SVGAGI (reference sequence). The CDR3 covers 17 residues. This chain's CDR3 is CASSRRDRGGRGDTQYF. CDR3 in DNA: TGTGCCAGCAGTCGGAGAGATCGGGGGGGCCGCGGAGATACGCAGTATTTT.

The V and J genes are TRBV5-6 and TRBJ1-1, with D possibly TRBD1 on 5 matching bases. The CDR3 covers 14 residues. V lost 1 base, J lost 3 bases, and 10 bases lay in between. Germline lookup yields CDR1 SGHDT and CDR2 YYEEEE. The CDR3 loop is CASSLRGTYTEAFF. The CDR3 DNA reads TGTGCCAGCAGCTTGCGGGGGACTTACACTGAAGCTTTCTTT.